The T cell receptor beta chain under discussion was sequenced for a study of T cell changes during pregnancy in multiple sclerosis. V dropped 5 bases and J dropped 5 bases, with 9 bases sitting between them. Germline CDR1 and CDR2: SGHAT and FQNNGV. The CDR3 runs to 12 residues. TCRdb keeps only in-frame clones here, not all; method: immunoSEQ multiplex PCR. The data show about 59,000 clones, 90% to 95% seen once. The sample was peripheral blood, taken in the third trimester of pregnancy. V usage is TRBV11-2 and J usage is TRBJ1-2; D is unclear. The origin of this receptor is a female donor in good health, enrolled as a control in a pregnancy study. CDR3 bases: TGTGCCAGCAGCCATGAACAGTATGGCTACACCTTC. Translation gives CASSHEQYGYTF.